What follows describes a single TCR beta chain. Its specificity is unknown. The sample belongs to a study of cytomegalovirus exposure and HLA in healthy donors. 13 Jbeta primers and 60 Vbeta primers were used for the PCR. The method was immunoSEQ multiplex PCR; TCRdb's version includes in-frame clones alone and lacks a portion of them. The repertoire has 100,000 or so clones, approximately 70% of them found once; the top ten carry 2% to 2.5%. General observations from the study: A list of more than 150 TCR beta chains associated with cytomegalovirus was given. Reports showed the classifier diagnosing cytomegalovirus status with high specificity and sensitivity.

This CDR3 spans 14 amino acids. The germline V gene encodes CDR1 SGDLS and CDR2 YYNGEE. V dropped 3 bases and J dropped 4 bases, with 13 bases sitting between them. This receptor was obtained from a man in his fifties in good health and CMV-seronegative. The material sequenced was PBMCs. V usage is TRBV9 and J usage is TRBJ1-2, with D possibly TRBD1 on 6 matching bases. The DNA of the CDR3 is TGTGCCAGCAGCGGCGGACAGCCTCTCTATGGCTACACCTTC. Translation: CASSGGQPLYGYTF.